The next 24 T cell receptor beta chains were all read from a single sample in a study of blood T cells in healthy people across ages. For the second PCR, which ran for about 7 to 12 cycles, a sample-barcoded 5' primer and a J-beta primer mix were used. TCRdb reanalysed the 5' RACE reads using MiXCR and keeps one entry per CDR3 protein. The data contain about 380,000 distinct CDR3 sequences, 45% to 60% of them singletons. Sequences were obtained from blood. These receptor sequences come from a man between 60 and 75 years old in good health.

This clonotype was found a few times. This chain uses TRBV5-5 with TRBJ1-5, with D possibly matching TRBD1 (5 bases). Germline V CDR1 and CDR2: SGHKS, YYEKEE (reference sequence). V was clipped by 4 bases and J by 5 bases, with 13 bases between them. The CDR3 has 14 residues. The CDR3 nucleotides are TGTGCCAGCAGCGATCGGACACGGGATCAGCCCCAGCATTTT. It specifies CASSDRTRDQPQHF.

The chain recombines TRBV12-3 or TRBV12-4 with TRBJ1-2; no firm D call. This CDR3 is 14 amino acids long. The V end was cut by 1 base, the J end by 5 bases, with 11 bases between. The DNA of the CDR3 is TGTGCCAGCAGTTTAGGTGGGCCTTCTTATGGCTACACCTTC. Translated: CASSLGGPSYGYTF.

Only a few counts were recorded for this clonotype. The J gene is TRBJ1-2, the V gene TRBV5-1, with unresolved D. Germline loops: CDR1 SGHRS, CDR2 YFSETQ. The CDR3 loop spans 15 amino acids. The V end was cut by 0 bases, the J end by 4 bases, with 13 bases between. For the CDR3, the DNA is TGCGCCAGCAGCTTGGATGGGGTTGCGAGCTATGGCTACACCTTC. Encoded protein: CASSLDGVASYGYTF. The variable domain in full, completed from reference TRBV5-1 and TRBJ1-2, reads KAGVTQTPRYLIKTRGQQVTLSCSPISGHRSVSWYQQTPGQGLQFLFEYFSETQRNKGNFPGRFSGRQFSNSRSEMNVSTLELGDSALYLCASSLDGVASYGYTFGSGTRLTVV.

The CDR3 is CASRPDRGVQPQHF. The CDR3 DNA follows: TGTGCCAGCAGACCCGACAGGGGTGTGCAGCCCCAGCATTTT. This rearrangement joins TRBV6-6 to TRBJ1-5, with 8 positions matching TRBD1. The CDR3 has 14 residues. Trimming removed 6 bases from V and 7 bases from J; junction bases left unmatched: 8. Per germline, CDR1 MNHNY and CDR2 SVGAGI (reference sequence).

This clonotype was recorded a few times. The V call is TRBV29-1, the J call TRBJ1-2; D remains unclear. The germline gives CDR1 SQVTM, CDR2 ANQGSEA. The CDR3 length is 12 residues. Trimming removed 8 bases at V and 5 bases at J, with 15 bases between. In DNA, the CDR3 is TGCAGCTTCCGGCTAAGCGGGTATGGCTACACCTTC. This encodes CSFRLSGYGYTF.

The rearrangement uses TRBV5-1 and TRBJ2-3; 7 bases line up with TRBD2. Germline lookup yields CDR1 SGHRS and CDR2 YFSETQ. This CDR3 is built from 16 residues. V was pared by 4 bases and J by 4 bases, with 12 bases of the junction left unmatched. This CDR3 reads CASSVTPTSRADTQYF. In DNA form, the CDR3 reads TGCGCCAGCAGCGTGACCCCGACTAGCCGGGCAGATACGCAGTATTTT.

V is TRBV7-2 and J is TRBJ2-1; 9 bases are a match to TRBD1. J lost 3 bases, V lost 6 bases, and 6 bases had no gene match. The germline CDR1 and CDR2 sequences are SGHTA and FQGNSA. CDR3 length equals 15 residues. The CDR3 bases are TGTGCCAGCAGTTACAGGGGGCGCGGCTACAATGAGCAGTTCTTC. Amino acid sequence: CASSYRGRGYNEQFF.

CDR3 nucleotides: TGCAGCGCCTTAGGAGGGGAGACCCAGTACTTC. Its protein is CSALGGETQYF. J is TRBJ2-5 and V is TRBV20-1; possibly TRBD2 for D (6 bases). CDR1 is DFQATT and CDR2 is SNEGSKA in the germline V gene (reference sequence). There are 11 residues in the CDR3.

The rearrangement joins TRBV27 to TRBJ2-5; TRBD1 might be the D (6 bases). The germline gives CDR1 MNHEY, CDR2 SMNVEV (reference sequence). CDR3 length equals 14 residues. V lost 3 bases, J lost 11 bases, and 19 bases lay in between. This CDR3 is CASSFGLRGNEQYF. For the CDR3, the DNA is TGTGCCAGCAGTTTCGGCCTTAGGGGGAATGAGCAGTACTTC.

This clonotype showed up just a few times. J is TRBJ1-5 and V is TRBV10-3; D may be TRBD1 (5 bases). Trimming took off 11 bases at V and 4 bases at J, with 18 bases between the two ends. This CDR3 spans 14 amino acids. The V gene's germline CDR1 is ENHRY and CDR2 SYGVKD. As DNA, the CDR3 is TGTGCCGCGCAGGGACTCGGGGGTAATCAGCCCCAGCATTTT. Amino acids: CAAQGLGGNQPQHF.

This clonotype was counted a few times. The J gene is TRBJ2-5, the V gene TRBV20-1; D unresolved. This CDR3 has 12 amino acids. V lost 1 base to trimming and J lost 5 bases, with 8 bases between them. Per germline, CDR1 DFQATT and CDR2 SNEGSKA (reference sequence). DNA for the CDR3: TGCAGTGCTAGAGTACAAGGGGAGACCCAGTACTTC. Its translation: CSARVQGETQYF.

The V call is TRBV7-9, the J call TRBJ1-1, with D hard to call. Germline CDR1 reads SEHNR; CDR2 reads FQNEAQ (reference sequence). V lost 1 base and J lost 1, with 7 bases in between. CDR3 length equals 14 residues. In DNA form, the CDR3 reads TGTGCCAGCAGCTTAGGCCGTGAGAACACTGAAGCTTTCTTT. It is translated as CASSLGRENTEAFF.

Details on this clonotype: This may come from a read error, since a much larger clone is one base off. This sequence joins TRBV29-1 and TRBJ2-4, with 11 bases fitting TRBD2. The CDR3 spans 14 residues. From germline, CDR1 is SQVTM and CDR2 ANQGSEA. CDR3: CSILAGEARNIQYF. CDR3 coding DNA: TGCAGCATACTAGCGGGAGAGGCCAGAAACATTCAGTACTTC.

This clonotype was seen more than once but under ten times. A much larger clone lies one base from this, so it may be a read error. This sequence joins TRBV7-9 and TRBJ2-7; D perhaps matches TRBD2 (6 bases). Trimming removed 5 bases at V and 7 bases at J, with 18 bases between. This CDR3 is 14 amino acids long. Germline loops: CDR1 SEHNR, CDR2 FQNEAQ (reference sequence). The DNA of the CDR3 is TGTGCCAGCAGCGCGGGACTCGAGAGAAATGAGCAGTACTTC. Encoded protein: CASSAGLERNEQYF.

This clonotype appeared a few times. CDR3 sequence: CASSVSGPGEQYF. For the CDR3, the DNA is TGTGCCAGCAGCGTTTCAGGGCCTGGCGAGCAGTACTTC. V usage is TRBV9 and J usage is TRBJ2-7, with D perhaps matching TRBD1 (5 bases). From germline, CDR1 is SGDLS and CDR2 YYNGEE. Trimming left V 2 bases short and J 6 bases short, with 12 bases between. The CDR3 extends over 13 amino acids.

Concerning this clonotype itself: One end of the junction fails to match germline, which may point to a read error. The CDR3 is CAASDWRPGEVQYF. CDR3 DNA: TGTGCCGCCAGTGATTGGAGGCCGGGAGAAGTGCAGTACTTC. This chain links TRBV24-1 with TRBJ2-5, with D perhaps TRBD2 (6 bases). Per germline, CDR1 KGHDR and CDR2 SFDVKD. This CDR3 is 14 amino acids long.

Turning to this clonotype: This could be a read error, since a much larger clone is one nucleotide away. The chain uses TRBV5-1 and TRBJ2-4, with 11 bases lining up with TRBD1. The CDR3 extends over 15 amino acids. CDR1 SGHRS and CDR2 YFSETQ come from the germline V gene. This chain's CDR3 is CASRDPGQGVHEQHF. The CDR3 coding sequence is TGCGCCAGCAGAGACCCGGGACAGGGGGTTCACGAGCAGCACTTC.

This chain uses TRBV7-2 with TRBJ2-6, with 8 bases aligning to TRBD1. This CDR3 region has 17 residues. CDR1 SGHTA and CDR2 FQGNSA come from the germline V gene. The J segment lost 0 bases and the V segment lost 4 bases, leaving 5 bases of the junction unmatched. The CDR3 nucleotides read TGTGCCAGCAGCTCGACAGGGGCGAGCTCTGGGGCCAACGTCCTGACTTTC. This codes for CASSSTGASSGANVLTF.

In regard to this clonotype: Being one base from a much bigger clone, this may be a read error. V is TRBV9 and J is TRBJ2-1, with 13 bases lining up with TRBD2. TRBJ2-7 explains the end of the DNA better; the J call may be wrong. Germline assignment: CDR1 SGDLS and CDR2 YYNGEE. CDR3 length equals 15 residues. The CDR3 region is CASSWGLAGYNEQYF. CDR3 nucleotide sequence: TGTGCCAGCAGCTGGGGACTAGCGGGATACAATGAGCAGTACTTC.

CDR3 protein: CASSDRGSNQPQHF. CDR3 nucleotide sequence: TGTGCCAGCAGTGACAGGGGAAGCAATCAGCCCCAGCATTTT. V gene TRBV25-1 combines with J gene TRBJ1-5; a possible D gene is TRBD1 (6 bases). Trimming took off 3 bases at V and 1 base at J, with 7 bases between the two ends. The length of the CDR3 is 14 residues. The V gene's germline CDR1 is MGHDK and CDR2 SYGVNS.

A word on this clonotype: Mismatch with germline at one junction end may stem from a read error. This sequence joins TRBV7-2 and TRBJ2-1; 8 bases agree with TRBD2. The germline V gene encodes CDR1 SGHTA and CDR2 FQGNSA. The CDR3 is made up of 14 amino acids. The CDR3 DNA reads TGTGCCAGCGGCTTAGTTAGCGGGACGTCTGAGCAGTTCTTC. It specifies CASGLVSGTSEQFF.

Only a few counts were recorded for this clonotype. This chain joins TRBV20-1 and TRBJ2-5; D possibly uses TRBD1 or TRBD2 (5 bases each). Germline V gives CDR1 DFQATT, CDR2 SNEGSKA (reference sequence). The germline V and J ends were trimmed by 5 bases and 2 bases, with 12 bases remaining between them. The CDR3 is 13 amino acids. CDR3 nucleotide sequence: TGCAGTGCTGCCGGGGCTTTTCAAGAGACCCAGTACTTC. Its translation: CSAAGAFQETQYF.

The table lists this clonotype with many counts. The chain joins TRBV6-6 to TRBJ2-7, with unresolved D. The ends were cut back, 6 bases at V and 1 base at J, with 10 bases in the middle. The germline gives CDR1 MNHNY, CDR2 SVGAGI (reference sequence). There are 13 residues in the CDR3. The DNA for the CDR3 is TGTGCCAGCAGCAGAGAGTGGTCCTACGAGCAGTACTTC. Protein: CASSREWSYEQYF.

This clonotype was seen a few times. The V call is TRBV2, the J call TRBJ2-7; 8 bases line up with TRBD2. CDR1 and CDR2 (germline): SNHLY, FYNNEI. Germline trimming cut 7 bases from V and 2 bases from J; bases unmatched to any gene: 10. The CDR3 has 15 amino acids. The CDR3, as DNA: TGTGCCAGCACCGCGGGTGGTAGCGGGACCTACGAGCAGTACTTC. Its protein product is CASTAGGSGTYEQYF.